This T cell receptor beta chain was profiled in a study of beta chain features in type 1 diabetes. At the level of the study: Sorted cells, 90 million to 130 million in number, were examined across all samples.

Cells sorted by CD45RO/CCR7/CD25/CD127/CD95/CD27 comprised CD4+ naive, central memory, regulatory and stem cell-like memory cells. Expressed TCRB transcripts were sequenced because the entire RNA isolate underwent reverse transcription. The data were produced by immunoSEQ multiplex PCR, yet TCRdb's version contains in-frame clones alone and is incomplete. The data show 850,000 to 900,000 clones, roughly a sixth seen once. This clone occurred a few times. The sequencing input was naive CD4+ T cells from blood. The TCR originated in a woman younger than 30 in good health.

Written as DNA, the CDR3 is TGTGCCAGCACCTCTAGCGGGGAGCTGTTTTTT. It codes for CASTSSGELFF. The gene calls are TRBV7-2 and TRBJ2-2, with unresolved D. This CDR3 region has 11 residues. Trimming took 7 bases from V and 7 from J, leaving 7 bases between them. Germline CDR1 is SGHTA and CDR2 is FQGNSA.